The source of this T cell receptor (beta chain) is a study of blood T cell repertoires in COVID-19. CDR1 is SEHNR and CDR2 is FQNEAQ in the germline V gene (reference sequence). The CDR3 is 13 amino acids. Trimming removed 2 bases at V and 9 bases at J, with 11 bases between. Produced via immunoSEQ multiplex PCR; TCRdb's table is partial and in-frame only. Altogether approximately 460,000 clones are present, about 88% being singletons, with the ten largest covering approximately 0.9%. The chain carries TRBV7-9 and TRBJ2-1; D call uncertain. Material for sequencing was peripheral blood. This receptor was identified in a man between 18 and 35 years old with COVID-19, enrolled during active disease. The CDR3 bases are TGTGCCAGCAGCTTATTTAGCTCCCCTGAGCAGTTCTTC. This translates into CASSLFSSPEQFF.